This T cell receptor (beta chain) derives from a study of blood T cells in healthy people across ages. CDR1 and CDR2 (germline): SGHRS, YFSETQ. The CDR3 is 16 residues long. After removal of 1 base from V and 6 bases from J, the junction contained 5 bases not matched to a gene. Samples each had at least 5.5 micrograms of total RNA extracted. Next came a second PCR, run for about 7 to 12 cycles, which used a sample-barcoded 5' primer along with a J-beta primer mix. TCRdb recomputed calls from the 5' RACE reads with MiXCR, one row per CDR3 protein. Counted here are 600,000 to 900,000 distinct CDR3 sequences, 20% to 30% occurring once; the ten biggest clones make up roughly 3.1%. The sample also formed part of further work on T cells of mothers and their children.

The receptor's source is a boy aged 5 to 17 in good health. The V gene is TRBV5-1, the J gene TRBJ2-4; 12 nucleotides match TRBD2. The sample comprised blood. CDR3 coding DNA: TGCGCCAGCAGCTTGATACTAGCGGGGGGCGGAAACATTCAGTACTTC. It encodes CASSLILAGGGNIQYF.